This T cell receptor beta chain comes out of a study of shared clonotypes between healthy human individuals. Overall study: Participating donors consisted of two women and a few men aged 18 to 49. Researchers assigned three CD4 naive, three CD4 memory, two CD8 naive and one CD8 memory plate to each donor.

CDR1 is SGHAT, CDR2 FQNNGV, per germline. Trimming took 1 base from V and 3 from J, leaving 4 bases between them. This CDR3 comprises 13 residues. An assay was performed, and its level was deep. The data were produced by immunoSEQ multiplex PCR, yet TCRdb's version contains in-frame clones alone and is incomplete. The table shows more than 1 million clones, with approximately 78% occurring only once. This clone was seen a single time. Its specificity is not known. Findings and caveats of the study: The study found lower generation probabilities in non-shared clonotypes than in those shared by all four donors.

V and J are TRBV11-2 and TRBJ1-5; D unclear. The receptor was derived from a man aged 18 to 29 in good health. Some clones in this sample may be carry-over from other donors' samples. Sequencing was carried out using memory CD4+ T cells from PBMCs. The subset here: CD45RA-negative fraction. Here the CDR3 reads CASSLVPNQPQHF. CDR3 DNA: TGTGCCAGCAGCTTAGTGCCCAATCAGCCCCAGCATTTT.